A single sample gave rise to the 8 T cell receptor beta chains below, sequenced in a study of CXCR3-negative and CXCR3-positive naive CD8 T cells. No antigen has been identified for these receptors. Points from the study as a whole: CXCR3-positive naive cells carried more hydrophobic TRB CDR3s than CXCR3-negative ones.

The libraries of TRB cDNA were prepared using 5' RACE with UMI labels. Each CDR3 protein gets one entry in TCRdb, which reprocessed the 5' RACE reads and gives no DNA. In all, the sample yields under 150,000 distinct CDR3 sequences. Sequencing was performed on naive CXCR3+ CD8+ T cells from blood. Subset specified: CD45RO-CCR7+CD27+CD95- naive CD8+ T cells expressing CXCR3 (TNR3+). The receptors stem from a human donor in good health. Some clones in this sample may be carry-over from other donors' samples.

This rearrangement joins TRBV29-1 to TRBJ2-1; TCRdb gives TRBD2 as the D gene, but with no DNA this cannot be confirmed. Germline V gene data show CDR1 as SQVTM and CDR2 as ANQGSEA. The CDR3 totals 13 residues. This chain's CDR3 is CSVESGYSNEQFF.

The rearrangement joins TRBV7-9 to TRBJ2-1. Germline loops: CDR1 SEHNR, CDR2 FQNEAQ (reference sequence). This CDR3 has 13 residues. CDR3: CASSLGPSDEQFF.

The chain links TRBV5-8 to TRBJ2-5. Germline V gene sequence: CDR1 SGHTS, CDR2 YDEGEE. The CDR3 has 11 residues. CDR3 sequence: CASTSQETQYF.

The rearrangement uses TRBV7-8 and TRBJ2-2; TCRdb's D call, TRBD2, is unchecked because there is no DNA. This CDR3 contains 16 residues. Looked up from germline, CDR1 is SGHVS and CDR2 is FQNEAQ. The chain's CDR3 is CASSLRAALNTGELFF.

The chain employs TRBV5-1 and TRBJ2-1. The CDR3 sequence is 15 residues long. The germline V gene encodes CDR1 SGHRS and CDR2 YFSETQ. CDR3 in amino acids: CASRPDMSSYNEQFF.

The chain links TRBV2 to TRBJ2-7; TCRdb's assignment of TRBD1 cannot be checked, as there is no DNA. In germline, CDR1 is SNHLY, CDR2 FYNNEI. The CDR3 extends over 12 amino acids. CDR3 amino acids: CASTTGRNEQYF.

The CDR3 region is CASSPDLTQDRGSLPSGANVLTF. The V and J genes are TRBV18 and TRBJ2-6; TCRdb returns TRBD1, unconfirmable since there is no DNA. In germline, CDR1 is KGHSH, CDR2 LQKENI. The CDR3 totals 23 residues.

The chain combines TRBV10-3 with TRBJ2-7. Looked up from germline, CDR1 is ENHRY and CDR2 is SYGVKD. The CDR3 consists of 12 residues. CDR3 protein: CAISEFAYEQYF.